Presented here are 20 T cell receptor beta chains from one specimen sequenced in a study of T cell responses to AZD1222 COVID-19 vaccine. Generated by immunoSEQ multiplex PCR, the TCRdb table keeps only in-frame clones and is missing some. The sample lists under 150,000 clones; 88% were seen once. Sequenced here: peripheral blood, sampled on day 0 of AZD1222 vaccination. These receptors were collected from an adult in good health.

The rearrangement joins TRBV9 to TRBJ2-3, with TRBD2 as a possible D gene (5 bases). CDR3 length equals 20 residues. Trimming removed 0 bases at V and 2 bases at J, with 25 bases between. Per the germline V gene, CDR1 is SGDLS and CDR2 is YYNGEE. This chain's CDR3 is CASSVVSVTSGPLITDTQYF. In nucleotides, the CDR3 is TGTGCCAGCAGCGTAGTGTCGGTCACTAGTGGTCCCCTCATCACAGATACGCAGTATTTT.

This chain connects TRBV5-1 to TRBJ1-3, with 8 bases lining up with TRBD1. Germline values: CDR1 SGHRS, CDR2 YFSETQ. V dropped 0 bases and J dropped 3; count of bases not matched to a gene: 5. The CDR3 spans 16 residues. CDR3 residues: CASSLGRGLGGNTIYF. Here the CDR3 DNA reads TGCGCCAGCAGCTTGGGCAGGGGGCTAGGTGGAAACACCATATATTTT.

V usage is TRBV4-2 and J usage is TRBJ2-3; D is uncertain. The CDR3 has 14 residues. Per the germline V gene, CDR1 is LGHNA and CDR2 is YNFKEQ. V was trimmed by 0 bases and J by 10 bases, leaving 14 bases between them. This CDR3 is CASSQDGPREAQYF. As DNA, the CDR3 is TGTGCCAGCAGCCAAGATGGGCCCAGAGAAGCGCAGTATTTT.

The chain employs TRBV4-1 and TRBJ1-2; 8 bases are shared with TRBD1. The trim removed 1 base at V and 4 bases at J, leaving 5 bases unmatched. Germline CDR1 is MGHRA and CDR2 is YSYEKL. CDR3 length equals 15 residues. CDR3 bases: TGCGCCAGCAGCCAAGTTGGGACAGGTTCCTATGGCTACACCTTC. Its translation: CASSQVGTGSYGYTF.

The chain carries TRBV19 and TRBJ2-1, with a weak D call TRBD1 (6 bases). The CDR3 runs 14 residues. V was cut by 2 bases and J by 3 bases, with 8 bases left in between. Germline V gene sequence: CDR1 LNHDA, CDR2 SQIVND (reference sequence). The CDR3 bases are TGTGCCAGTAGTATAAGACAGGTCTACAATGAGCAGTTCTTC. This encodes CASSIRQVYNEQFF.

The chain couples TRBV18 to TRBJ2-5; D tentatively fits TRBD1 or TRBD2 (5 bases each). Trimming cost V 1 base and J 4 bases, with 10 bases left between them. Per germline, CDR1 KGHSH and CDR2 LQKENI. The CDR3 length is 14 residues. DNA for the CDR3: TGTGCCAGCTCACCACGGAGGCAGGGAGAGACCCAGTACTTC. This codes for CASSPRRQGETQYF.

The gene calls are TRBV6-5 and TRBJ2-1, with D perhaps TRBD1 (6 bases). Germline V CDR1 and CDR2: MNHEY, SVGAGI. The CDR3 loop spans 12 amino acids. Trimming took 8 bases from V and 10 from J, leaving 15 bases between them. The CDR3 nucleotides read TGTGCCAGCGGATCAACAGGGTACGAGCAGTTCTTC. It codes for CASGSTGYEQFF.

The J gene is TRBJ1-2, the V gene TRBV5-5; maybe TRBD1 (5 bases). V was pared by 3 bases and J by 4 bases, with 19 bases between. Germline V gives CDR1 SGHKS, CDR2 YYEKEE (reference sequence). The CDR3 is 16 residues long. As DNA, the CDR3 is TGTGCCAGCAGCTCGTCTACAGGAACCAGCGGCTATGGCTACACCTTC. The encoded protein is CASSSSTGTSGYGYTF.

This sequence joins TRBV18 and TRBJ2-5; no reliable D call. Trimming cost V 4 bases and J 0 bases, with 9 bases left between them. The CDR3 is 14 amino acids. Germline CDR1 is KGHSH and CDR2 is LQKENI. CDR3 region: CASSRFLDQETQYF. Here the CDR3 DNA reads TGTGCCAGCTCACGTTTTTTGGACCAAGAGACCCAGTACTTC.

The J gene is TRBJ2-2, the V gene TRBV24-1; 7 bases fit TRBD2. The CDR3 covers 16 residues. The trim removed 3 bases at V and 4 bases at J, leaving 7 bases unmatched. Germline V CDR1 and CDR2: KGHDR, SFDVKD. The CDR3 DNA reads TGTGCCACCAGTGATCCAAAACTAGCGTTCACCGGGGAGCTGTTTTTT. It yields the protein CATSDPKLAFTGELFF.

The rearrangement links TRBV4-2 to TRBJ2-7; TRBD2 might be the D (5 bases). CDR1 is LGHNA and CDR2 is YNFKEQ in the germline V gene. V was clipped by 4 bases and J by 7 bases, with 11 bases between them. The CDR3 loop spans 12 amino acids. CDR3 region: CASSPDFFEQYF. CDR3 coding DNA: TGTGCCAGCAGCCCGGACTTTTTTGAGCAGTACTTC.

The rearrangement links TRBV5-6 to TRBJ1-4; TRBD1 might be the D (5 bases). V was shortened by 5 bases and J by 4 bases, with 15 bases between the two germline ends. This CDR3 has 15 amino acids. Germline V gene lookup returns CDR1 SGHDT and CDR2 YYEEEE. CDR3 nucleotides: TGTGCCAGCAGTCCCCGTGGGGACTATAATGAAAAACTGTTTTTT. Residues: CASSPRGDYNEKLFF.

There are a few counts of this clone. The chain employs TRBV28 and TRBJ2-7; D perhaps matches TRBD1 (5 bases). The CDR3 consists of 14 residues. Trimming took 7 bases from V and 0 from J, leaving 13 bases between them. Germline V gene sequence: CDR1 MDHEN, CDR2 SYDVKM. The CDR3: CASTKTALSYEQYF. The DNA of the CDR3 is TGTGCCAGCACCAAGACAGCCCTCTCCTACGAGCAGTACTTC. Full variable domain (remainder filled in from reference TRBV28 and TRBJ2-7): DVKVTQSSRYLVKRTGEKVFLECVQDMDHENMFWYRQDPGLGLRLIYFSYDVKMKEKGDIPEGYSVSREKKERFSLILESASTNQTSMYLCASTKTALSYEQYFGPGTRLTVT.

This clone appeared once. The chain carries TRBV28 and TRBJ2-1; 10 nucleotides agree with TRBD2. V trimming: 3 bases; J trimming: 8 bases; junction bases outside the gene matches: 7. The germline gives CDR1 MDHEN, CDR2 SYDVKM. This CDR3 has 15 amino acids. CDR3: CASSFSSGSFDEQFF. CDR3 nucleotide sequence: TGTGCCAGCAGTTTCTCTAGCGGGAGTTTCGATGAGCAGTTCTTC.

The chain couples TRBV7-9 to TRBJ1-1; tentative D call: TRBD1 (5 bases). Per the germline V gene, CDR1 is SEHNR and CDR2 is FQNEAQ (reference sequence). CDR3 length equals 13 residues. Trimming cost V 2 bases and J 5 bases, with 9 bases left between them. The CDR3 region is CASSLQGGTEAFF. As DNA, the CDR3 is TGTGCCAGCAGCTTACAGGGCGGGACTGAAGCTTTCTTT.

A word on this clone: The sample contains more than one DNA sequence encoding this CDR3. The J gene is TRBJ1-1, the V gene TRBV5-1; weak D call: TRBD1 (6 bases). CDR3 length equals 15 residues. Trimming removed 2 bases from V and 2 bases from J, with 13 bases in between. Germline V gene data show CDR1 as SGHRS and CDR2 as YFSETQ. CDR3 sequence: CASSFLAGDNTEAFF. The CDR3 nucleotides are TGCGCCAGCAGCTTCCTCGCAGGGGACAACACTGAAGCTTTCTTT.

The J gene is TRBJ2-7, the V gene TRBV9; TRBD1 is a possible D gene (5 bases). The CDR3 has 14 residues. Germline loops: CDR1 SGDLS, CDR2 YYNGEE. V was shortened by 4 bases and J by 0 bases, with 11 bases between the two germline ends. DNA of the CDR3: TGTGCCAGCAGCCCGGACATGCCCTCCTACGAGCAGTACTTC. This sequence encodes CASSPDMPSYEQYF.

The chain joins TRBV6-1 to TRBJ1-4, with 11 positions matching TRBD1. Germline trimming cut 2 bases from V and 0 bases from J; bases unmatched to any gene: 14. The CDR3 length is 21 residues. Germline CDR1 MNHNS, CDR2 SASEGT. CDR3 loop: CASSERIIGGTGGATNEKLFF. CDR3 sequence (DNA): TGTGCCAGCAGTGAACGAATTATAGGCGGGACAGGGGGGGCAACTAATGAAAAACTGTTTTTT.

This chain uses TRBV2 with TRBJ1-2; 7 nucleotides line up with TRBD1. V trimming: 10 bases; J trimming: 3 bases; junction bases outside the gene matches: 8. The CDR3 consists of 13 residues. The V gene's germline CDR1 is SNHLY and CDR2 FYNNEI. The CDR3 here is CATAPRGDYGYTF. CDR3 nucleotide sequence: TGTGCCACAGCCCCCAGGGGGGACTATGGCTACACCTTC.

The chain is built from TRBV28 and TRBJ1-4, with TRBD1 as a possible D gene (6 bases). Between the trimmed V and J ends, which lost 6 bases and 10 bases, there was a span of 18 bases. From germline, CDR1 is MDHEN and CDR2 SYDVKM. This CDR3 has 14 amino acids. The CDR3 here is CASSRPGGSGKLFF. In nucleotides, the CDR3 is TGTGCCAGCAGCCGCCCGGGGGGCTCCGGAAAACTGTTTTTT.